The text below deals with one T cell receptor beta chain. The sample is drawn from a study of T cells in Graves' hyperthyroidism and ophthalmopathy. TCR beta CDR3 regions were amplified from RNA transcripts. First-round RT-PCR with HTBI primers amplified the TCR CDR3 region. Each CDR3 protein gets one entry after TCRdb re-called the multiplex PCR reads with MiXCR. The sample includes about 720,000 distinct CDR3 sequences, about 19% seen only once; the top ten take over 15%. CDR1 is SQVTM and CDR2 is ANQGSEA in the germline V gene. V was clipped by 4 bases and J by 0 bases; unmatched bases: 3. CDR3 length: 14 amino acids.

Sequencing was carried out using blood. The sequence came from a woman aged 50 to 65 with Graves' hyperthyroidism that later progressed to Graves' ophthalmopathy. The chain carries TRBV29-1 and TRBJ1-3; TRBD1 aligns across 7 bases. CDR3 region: CSVVYRGSGNTIYF. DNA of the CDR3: TGCAGCGTTGTCTACAGGGGCTCTGGAAACACCATATATTTT.